The TCR beta chain described here comes from a study of shared clonotypes between healthy human individuals (dated by TCRdb to the early 2020s). Broadly, across the study: The cohort comprised a couple of women and three men aged 18 to 49 years. For each donor, three plates each were used for CD4 naive and CD4 memory, two plates were used for CD8 naive, and one plate was used for CD8 memory. Blood TCR repertoires of four to six healthy adults were deeply sequenced to estimate repertoire size and the extent of clonotype sharing between individuals. Libraries were prepared and TCR repertoires were sequenced by different laboratories using diverse techniques, in order to increase sequencing depth and limit assay-specific biases. Per donor, leukapheresis produced somewhere between about 0.94 and 9.5 billion PBMCs. On the study overall, not on this receptor specifically: Because the study included only a small number of donors, the genetic and exposure-history diversity represented was limited. Across a few donors, about 5.2% of naive CD4, approximately 4% of naive CD8, around 2.1% of memory CD4, and over 0.35% of memory CD8 clonotypes were shared. Pairwise subsampling indicated that sequencing depth was expected to affect the degree of clonotype sharing among donors. Only blood was sampled, and tissue TCR repertoires likely differ from those in blood. Compared with non-shared clonotypes, clonotypes shared by all four sorted-subset donors had higher generation probabilities. Rarefaction of sorted-subset datasets indicated incomplete sequencing despite the large sequencing depth. Naive subsets generally had larger estimated clonotype richness than memory subsets did.

On this clone: Its specific antigen is unknown. No base qualities exist here, and no much larger clone lies one base off it.

Trimming takes 2 bases from V and 7 bases from J, and the germline ends sit 12 bases apart. Inclusive of the bounding cysteine and phenylalanine, the CDR3 is 13 residues long. The kept DNA is CDR3 alone, 39 bases in frame from the first base. Sequences SEHNR (CDR1) and FQNEAQ (CDR2) are obtained from the germline V gene (reference sequence). TCR CDR3 regions were amplified from genomic DNA by multiplex PCR using the deep immunoSEQ assay. For each cell subset, the extracted genomic DNA was distributed evenly across all wells of several immunoSEQ 96-well plates, and each plate served as one replicate. For sorted subsets, roughly 200 ng of genomic DNA, equivalent to 25,000 to 35,000 T cell genomes, went into each replicate PCR. Purified libraries were measured with a Qubit 3.0 fluorometer, size-checked on a Bioanalyzer 2100, and measured again with the KAPA Library Quantification kit. Every immunoSEQ 96-well plate was sequenced on a separate single-read 150-cycle Illumina NextSeq 550 flow cell. From the authors' description of their analysis: Because the immunoSEQ output held only junctional sequences and lacked quality scores, the filtering could not match the filtering applied to full-length reads. To assign V/J genes and CDR3, sequences were annotated against IMGT germline references using PyIR, a Python wrapper for IgBLAST v1.9. Reads were removed for weak V/J assignments (E-value above 1e-6), missing CDR3, stop codons, out-of-frame junctions, or ambiguous translated residues. V3J clonotypes were defined as sequences sharing the same inferred V gene, J gene, and CDR3 amino acid sequence. Percentage overlap between repertoires was computed as shared unique clonotypes divided by the size of the smaller repertoire. Richness of each repertoire was evaluated using RTK rarefaction, the Chao1 estimator, and Recon v2.1 estimates of unobserved clonotypes. For all TCRbeta clonotypes obtained by the gDNA method from several donors, generation probabilities were computed with OLGA. TCRdb took this table from immuneACCESS and kept in-frame rearrangements with V and J called. Such tables lack part of the clones; where checked against another copy, unresolved V genes explain under half of the gap, and the rest is unexplained. From that table come the V and J calls and clone size; the DNA was used to work out D and trimming. Recorded for this sample are about 2.1 million clones; about 92% of them occurred a single time. The top ten clones comprise about 1.8% of the sample.

For the CD8 naive samples, CD45RO-negative cells were positively selected for CCR7, yielding a CD45RA+CCR7+ population from which TemRA cells were excluded. The donors were healthy, HIV-negative adults who had no recently reported acute infections or vaccinations. All donors were Caucasian adults living in Nashville, Tennessee, USA. Blood was obtained by leukapheresis, after which PBMCs were separated by Ficoll-Histopaque density gradient centrifugation and cryopreserved in liquid nitrogen vapor phase. Analytical flow cytometry was used to check the purity and quantity of each magnetically sorted T cell population. From each sorted fraction, genomic DNA was isolated and quantified by UV absorbance on a Nanodrop 2000c.

The sequence was collected from a man aged 18 to 30 in good health. Some clones in this sample may be carry-over from other donors' samples. Input material: naive CD8+ T cells from PBMCs. Taken with the paper, the label for cell subset or site translates to: CD45RA+CCR7+. Recombination linked TRBV7-9 to TRBJ2-7; perhaps TRBD2 is the D gene, with 6 bases matching. The DNA sequence follows: TGTGCCAGCAGCTTACCCATCGCGGGGGAGCAGTACTTC. It is translated as CASSLPIAGEQYF.